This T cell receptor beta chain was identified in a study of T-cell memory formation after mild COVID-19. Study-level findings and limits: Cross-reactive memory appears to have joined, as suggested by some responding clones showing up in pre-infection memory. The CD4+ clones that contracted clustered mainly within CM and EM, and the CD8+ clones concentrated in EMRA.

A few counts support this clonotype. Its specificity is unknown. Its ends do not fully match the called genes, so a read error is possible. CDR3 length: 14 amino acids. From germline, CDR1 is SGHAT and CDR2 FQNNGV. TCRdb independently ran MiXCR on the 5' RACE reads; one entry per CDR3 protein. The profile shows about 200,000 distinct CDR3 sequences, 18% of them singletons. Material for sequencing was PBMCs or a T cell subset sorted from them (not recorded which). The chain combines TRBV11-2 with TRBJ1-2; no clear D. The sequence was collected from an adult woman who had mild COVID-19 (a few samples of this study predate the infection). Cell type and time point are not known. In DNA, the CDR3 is TGTGCCAGCAGCCTAGGGCGGGCTAACTATGGCTACTCCTTC. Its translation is CASSLGRANYGYSF.